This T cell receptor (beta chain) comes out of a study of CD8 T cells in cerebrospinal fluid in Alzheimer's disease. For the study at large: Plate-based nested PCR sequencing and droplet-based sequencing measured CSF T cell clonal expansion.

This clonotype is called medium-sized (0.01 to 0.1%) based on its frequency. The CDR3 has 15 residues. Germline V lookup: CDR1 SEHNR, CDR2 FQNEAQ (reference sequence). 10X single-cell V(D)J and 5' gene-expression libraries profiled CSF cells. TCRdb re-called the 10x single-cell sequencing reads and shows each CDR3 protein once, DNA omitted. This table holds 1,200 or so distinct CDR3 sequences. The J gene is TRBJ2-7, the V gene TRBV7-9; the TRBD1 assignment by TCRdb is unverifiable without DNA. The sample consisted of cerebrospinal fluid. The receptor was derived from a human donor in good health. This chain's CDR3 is CASSLVGTGAYEQYF.